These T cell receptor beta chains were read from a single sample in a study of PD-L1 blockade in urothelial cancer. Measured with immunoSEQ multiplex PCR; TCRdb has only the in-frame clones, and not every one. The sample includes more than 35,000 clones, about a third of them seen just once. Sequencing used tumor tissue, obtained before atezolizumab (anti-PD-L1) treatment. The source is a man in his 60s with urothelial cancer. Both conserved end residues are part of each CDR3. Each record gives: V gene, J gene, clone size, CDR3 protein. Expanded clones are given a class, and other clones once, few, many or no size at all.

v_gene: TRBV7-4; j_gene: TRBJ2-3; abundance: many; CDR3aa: CASSEQGVGTDTQYF
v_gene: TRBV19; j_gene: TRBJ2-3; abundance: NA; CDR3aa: CASRWTSGTDTQYF
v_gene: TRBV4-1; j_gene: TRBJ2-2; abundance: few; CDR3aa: CASSQSGTGLTGELFF
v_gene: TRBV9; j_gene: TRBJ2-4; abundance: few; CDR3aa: CASSVEDRGFIQYF
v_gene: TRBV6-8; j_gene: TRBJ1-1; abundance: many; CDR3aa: CASSRGQGAFSPEAFF
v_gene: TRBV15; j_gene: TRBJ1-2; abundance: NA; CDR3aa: CATSRGDGSGGYTF
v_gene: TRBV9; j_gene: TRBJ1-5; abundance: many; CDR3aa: CASTGDRGHDQPQHF
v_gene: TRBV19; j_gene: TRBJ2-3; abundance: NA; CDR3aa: CASSIAGTGVADTQYF
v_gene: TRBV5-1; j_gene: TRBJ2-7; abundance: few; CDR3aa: CASSQDPDRSNAPSYEQYF
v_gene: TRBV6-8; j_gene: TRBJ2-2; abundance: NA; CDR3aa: CASNLVYKGGELFF
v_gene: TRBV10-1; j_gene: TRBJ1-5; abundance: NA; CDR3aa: CASSESGQPQHF
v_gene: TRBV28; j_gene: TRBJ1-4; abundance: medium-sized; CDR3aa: CASSSPGGGGEKLFF
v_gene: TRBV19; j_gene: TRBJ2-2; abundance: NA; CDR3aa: CASIVREGELFF
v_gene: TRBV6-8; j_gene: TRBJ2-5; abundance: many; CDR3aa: CATSDRGGRLQETQYF
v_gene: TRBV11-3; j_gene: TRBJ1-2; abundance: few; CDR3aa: CASSHYRQGGYGYTF
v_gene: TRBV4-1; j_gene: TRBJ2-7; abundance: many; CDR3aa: CASSQVAGGRGTYEQYF
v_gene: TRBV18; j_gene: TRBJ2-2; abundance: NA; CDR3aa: CASSEQRNTGELFF
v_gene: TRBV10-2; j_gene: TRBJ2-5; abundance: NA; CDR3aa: CASSEQRGQGETQYF
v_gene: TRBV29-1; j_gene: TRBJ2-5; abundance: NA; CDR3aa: CSVARGDKTQYF
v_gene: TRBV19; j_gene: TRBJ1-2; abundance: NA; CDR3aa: CASSIIAGALYGYTF
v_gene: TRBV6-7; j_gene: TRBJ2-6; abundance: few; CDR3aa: CASSWGRGREANVLTF
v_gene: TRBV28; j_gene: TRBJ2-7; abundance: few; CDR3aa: CASSSRQGGYEQYF
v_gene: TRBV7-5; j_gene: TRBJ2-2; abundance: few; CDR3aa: CASSPWGRQNTGELFF
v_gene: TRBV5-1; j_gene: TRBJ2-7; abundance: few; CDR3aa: CASSSGGAGYEQYF
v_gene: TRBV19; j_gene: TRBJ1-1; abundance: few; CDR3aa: CASSILGGNTEAFF
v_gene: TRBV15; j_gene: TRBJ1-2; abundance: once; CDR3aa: CATSRVARGNYGYTF
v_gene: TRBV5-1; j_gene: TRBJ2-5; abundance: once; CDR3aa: CASSFTGTGAGETQYF
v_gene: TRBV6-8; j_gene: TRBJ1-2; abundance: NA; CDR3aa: CAIDPGQGNGYTF
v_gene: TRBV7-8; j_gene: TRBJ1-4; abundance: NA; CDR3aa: CASSLFGQGGEKLFF
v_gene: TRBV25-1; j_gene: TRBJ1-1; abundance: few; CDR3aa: CASREGLLNTEAFF
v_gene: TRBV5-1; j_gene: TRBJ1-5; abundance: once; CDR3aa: CASSLGPDDSDNQPQHF
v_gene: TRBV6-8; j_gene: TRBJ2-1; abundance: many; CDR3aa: CASRRTSGGVTSYNEQFF